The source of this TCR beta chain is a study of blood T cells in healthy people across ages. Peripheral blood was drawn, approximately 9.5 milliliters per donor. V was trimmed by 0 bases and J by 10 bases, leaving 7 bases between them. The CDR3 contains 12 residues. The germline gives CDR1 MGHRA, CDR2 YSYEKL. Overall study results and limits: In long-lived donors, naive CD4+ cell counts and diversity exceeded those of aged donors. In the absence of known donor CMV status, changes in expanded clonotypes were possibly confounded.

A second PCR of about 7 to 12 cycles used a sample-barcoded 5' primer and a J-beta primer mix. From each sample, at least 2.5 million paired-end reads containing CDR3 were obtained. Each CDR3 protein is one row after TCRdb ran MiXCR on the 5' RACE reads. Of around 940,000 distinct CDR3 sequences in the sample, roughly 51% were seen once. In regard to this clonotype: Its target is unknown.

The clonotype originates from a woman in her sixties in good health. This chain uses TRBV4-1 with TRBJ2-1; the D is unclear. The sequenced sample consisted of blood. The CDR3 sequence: CASSQDYSEQFF. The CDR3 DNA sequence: TGCGCCAGCAGCCAAGATTACAGCGAGCAGTTCTTC.